These 11 T cell receptor beta chains share one sample of origin, sequenced in a study of T cell responses to AZD1222 COVID-19 vaccine. Some clones are missing from TCRdb's copy, which holds only in-frame ones; the method was immunoSEQ multiplex PCR. Seen here are hundreds of thousands of clones, 85% to 95% observed once, and the top ten hold about 1%. The specimen comprised peripheral blood, sampled on day 0 of MenACWY control vaccination. These receptors all stem from an adult in good health.

This rearrangement joins TRBV5-5 to TRBJ2-5, with TRBD1 identical over 9 bases. V was pared by 0 bases and J by 2 bases, with 8 bases of the junction left unmatched. This CDR3 is 17 amino acids long. Germline assignment: CDR1 SGHKS and CDR2 YYEKEE (reference sequence). This CDR3 is CASSLVQTGGPQETQYF. CDR3 coding DNA: TGTGCCAGCAGCTTGGTACAGACAGGGGGTCCACAAGAGACCCAGTACTTC. Together with reference TRBV5-5 and TRBJ2-5, the CDR3 gives the full variable domain: DAGVTQSPTHLIKTRGQQVTLRCSPISGHKSVSWYQQVLGQGPQFIFQYYEKEERGRGNFPDRFSARQFPNYSSELNVNALLLGDSALYLCASSLVQTGGPQETQYFGPGTRLLVL.

This sequence joins TRBV5-1 and TRBJ2-3, with D unclear. Germline CDR1 reads SGHRS; CDR2 reads YFSETQ. The V and J ends lost 1 base and 6 bases respectively, with 6 bases between them. The CDR3 is 12 residues long. In DNA, the CDR3 is TGCGCCAGCAGCTTGTTGTGGGATACGCAGTATTTT. It encodes CASSLLWDTQYF.

The chain employs TRBV6-6 and TRBJ2-1, with D possibly being TRBD2 (6 bases). Germline V gene sequence: CDR1 MNHNY, CDR2 SVGAGI (reference sequence). The CDR3 runs 13 residues. V lost 7 bases and J lost 10, with 17 bases in between. The CDR3 region is CASTDPGGREQFF. CDR3 nucleotides: TGTGCCAGCACCGACCCCGGGGGTCGCGAGCAGTTCTTC.

CDR3 DNA sequence: TGTGCCAGCAGCTGGGGACGGAGCAATCAGCCCCAGCATTTT. Protein product: CASSWGRSNQPQHF. V and J are TRBV5-8 and TRBJ1-5, with D perhaps TRBD1 (5 bases). This CDR3 has 14 residues. Trimming took 3 bases from V and 1 from J, leaving 8 bases between them. Germline CDR1 reads SGHTS; CDR2 reads YDEGEE.

The CDR3 bases are TGCAGTGCTAGTTTGCGGGGGGAGCTAGCCAAAAACATTCAGTACTTC. It yields the protein CSASLRGELAKNIQYF. This chain links TRBV20-1 with TRBJ2-4; 8 positions agree with TRBD2. The ends lost 3 bases at V and 0 bases at J; junction bases unmatched: 7. CDR1 and CDR2 (germline): DFQATT, SNEGSKA (reference sequence). CDR3 length: 16 amino acids.

The V gene is TRBV30, the J gene TRBJ2-2, with D unclear. The CDR3 contains 13 residues. Trimming took off 3 bases at V and 6 bases at J, with 11 bases between the two ends. Germline V gene data show CDR1 as GTSNPN and CDR2 as SVGIG (reference sequence). The CDR3 nucleotides read TGTGCCTGGAGCGTACACTCCTCCGGGGAGCTGTTTTTT. Translating it yields CAWSVHSSGELFF.

The rearrangement uses TRBV11-2 and TRBJ2-7; no clear D. The V gene's germline CDR1 is SGHAT and CDR2 FQNNGV. The V gene lost 2 bases and the J gene lost 4 bases, with 9 bases spanning the gap. The CDR3 sequence is 13 residues long. CDR3 sequence: CASSLTGRYEQYF. The DNA of the CDR3 is TGTGCCAGCAGCTTAACGGGCAGGTACGAGCAGTACTTC.

This chain uses TRBV9 with TRBJ1-3; D possibly corresponds to TRBD1 (5 bases). In germline, CDR1 is SGDLS, CDR2 YYNGEE. This CDR3 is built from 16 residues. V was clipped by 0 bases and J by 4 bases, with 14 bases between them. The CDR3 DNA follows: TGTGCCAGCAGCGTAGCCCCACAAGACAGCGGAAACACCATATATTTT. This codes for CASSVAPQDSGNTIYF.

V gene TRBV6-4 combines with J gene TRBJ1-2; D is ambiguous. The CDR3 runs 14 residues. The V and J ends lost 2 bases and 5 bases respectively, with 12 bases between them. Germline lookup yields CDR1 MRHNA and CDR2 SNTAGT. The CDR3 DNA sequence: TGTGCCAGCAGTGACCGGGCAGGCGGTTATGGCTACACCTTC. Its translation is CASSDRAGGYGYTF.

The CDR3 DNA sequence: TGTGCCAGCAGCCAGTCGCGGGCTGAGACCCAGTACTTC. Protein product: CASSQSRAETQYF. The chain has TRBV11-3 and TRBJ2-5; possible D gene TRBD2, 5 bases. The V gene's germline CDR1 is SGHNT and CDR2 YENEEA. The V end lost 5 bases, the J end lost 5 bases, and 12 bases lay between the germline ends. The CDR3 sequence is 13 residues long. Drawing the rest from reference TRBV11-3 and TRBJ2-5, the complete variable domain is EAGVVQSPRYKIIEKKQPVAFWCNPISGHNTLYWYLQNLGQGPELLIRYENEEAVDDSQLPKDRFSAERLKGVDSTLKIQPAELGDSAVYLCASSQSRAETQYFGPGTRLLVL.

This chain connects TRBV30 to TRBJ1-5; D gene ambiguous. The length of the CDR3 is 15 residues. Germline V gene lookup returns CDR1 GTSNPN and CDR2 SVGIG (reference sequence). With 2 bases removed from V and 6 bases from J, the gap between germline ends came to 17 bases. The chain's CDR3 is CAWSFSGQFGQPQHF. In nucleotides, the CDR3 is TGTGCCTGGAGTTTTTCTGGGCAGTTCGGTCAGCCCCAGCATTTT. Based on the CDR3 plus reference TRBV30 and TRBJ1-5, the full variable domain is SQTIHQWPATLVQPVGSPLSLECTVEGTSNPNLYWYRQAAGRGLQLLFYSVGIGQISSEVPQNLSASRPQDRQFILSSKKLLLSDSGFYLCAWSFSGQFGQPQHFGDGTRLSIL.